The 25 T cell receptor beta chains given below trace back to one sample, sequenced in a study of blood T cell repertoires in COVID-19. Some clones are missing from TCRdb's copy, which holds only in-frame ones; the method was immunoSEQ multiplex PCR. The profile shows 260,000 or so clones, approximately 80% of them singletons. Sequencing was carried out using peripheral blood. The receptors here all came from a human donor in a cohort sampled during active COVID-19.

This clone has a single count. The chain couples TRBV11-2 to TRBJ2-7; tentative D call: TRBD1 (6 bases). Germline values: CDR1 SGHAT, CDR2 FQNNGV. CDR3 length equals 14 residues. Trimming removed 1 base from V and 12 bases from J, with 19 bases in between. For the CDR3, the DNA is TGTGCCAGCAGCTTAGGGGGGCCAAGCCGAGGCTTGTACTTC. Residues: CASSLGGPSRGLYF. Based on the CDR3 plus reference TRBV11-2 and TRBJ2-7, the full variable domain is EAGVAQSPRYKIIEKRQSVAFWCNPISGHATLYWYQQILGQGPKLLIQFQNNGVVDDSQLPKDRFSAERLKGVDSTLKIQPAKLEDSAVYLCASSLGGPSRGLYFGPGTRLTVT.

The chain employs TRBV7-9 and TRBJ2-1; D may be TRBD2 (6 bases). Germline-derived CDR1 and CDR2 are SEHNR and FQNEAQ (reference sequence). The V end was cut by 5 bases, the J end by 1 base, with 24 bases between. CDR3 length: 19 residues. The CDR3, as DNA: TGTGCCAGCAGCCGTCCAGGGACTTATGGGGAAAAGTCCTACAATGAGCAGTTCTTC. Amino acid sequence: CASSRPGTYGEKSYNEQFF.

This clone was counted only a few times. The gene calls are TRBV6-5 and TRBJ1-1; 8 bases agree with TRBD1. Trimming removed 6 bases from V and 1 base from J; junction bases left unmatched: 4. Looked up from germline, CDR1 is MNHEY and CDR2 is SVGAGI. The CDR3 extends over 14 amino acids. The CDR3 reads CASRQTGANTEAFF. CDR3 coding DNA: TGTGCCAGCAGACAGACAGGGGCGAACACTGAAGCTTTCTTT.

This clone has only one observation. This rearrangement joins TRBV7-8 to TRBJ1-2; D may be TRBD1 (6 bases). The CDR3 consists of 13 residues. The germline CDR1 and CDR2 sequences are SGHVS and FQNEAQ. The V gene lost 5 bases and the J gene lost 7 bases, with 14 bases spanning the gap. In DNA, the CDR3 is TGTGCCAGCAGCACCTCCGGGACACCTGGCTACACCTTC. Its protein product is CASSTSGTPGYTF.

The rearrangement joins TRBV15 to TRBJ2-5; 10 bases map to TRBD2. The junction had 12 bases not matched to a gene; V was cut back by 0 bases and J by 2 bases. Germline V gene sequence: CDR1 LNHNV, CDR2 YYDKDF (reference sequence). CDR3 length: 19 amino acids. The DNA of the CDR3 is TGTGCCACCAGCAGAGATCTCCTAGCGGGGGTTATCGGACAAGAGACCCAGTACTTC. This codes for CATSRDLLAGVIGQETQYF.

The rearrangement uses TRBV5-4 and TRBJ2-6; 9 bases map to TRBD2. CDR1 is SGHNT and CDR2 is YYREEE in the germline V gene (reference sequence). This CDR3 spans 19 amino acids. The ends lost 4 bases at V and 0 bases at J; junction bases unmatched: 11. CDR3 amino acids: CASSVSAGGLISGANVLTF. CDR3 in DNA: TGTGCCAGCAGCGTTTCAGCGGGGGGCCTAATCTCTGGGGCCAACGTCCTGACTTTC. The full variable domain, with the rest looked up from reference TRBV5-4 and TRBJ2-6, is ETGVTQSPTHLIKTRGQQVTLRCSSQSGHNTVSWYQQALGQGPQFIFQYYREEENGRGNFPPRFSGLQFPNYSSELNVNALELDDSALYLCASSVSAGGLISGANVLTFGAGSRLTVL.

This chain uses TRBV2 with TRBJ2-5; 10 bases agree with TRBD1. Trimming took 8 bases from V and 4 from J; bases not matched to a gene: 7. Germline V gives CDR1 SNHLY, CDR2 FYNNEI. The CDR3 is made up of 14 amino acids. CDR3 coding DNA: TGTGCCAGCGACGGGACAGGGGTCGGAGAGACCCAGTACTTC. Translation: CASDGTGVGETQYF.

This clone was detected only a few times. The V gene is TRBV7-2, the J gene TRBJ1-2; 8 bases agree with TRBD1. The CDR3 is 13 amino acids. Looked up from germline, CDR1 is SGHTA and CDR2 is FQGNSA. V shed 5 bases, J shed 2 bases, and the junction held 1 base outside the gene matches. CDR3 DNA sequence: TGTGCCAGCAGCCGGGACAGGAACTATGGCTACACCTTC. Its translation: CASSRDRNYGYTF.

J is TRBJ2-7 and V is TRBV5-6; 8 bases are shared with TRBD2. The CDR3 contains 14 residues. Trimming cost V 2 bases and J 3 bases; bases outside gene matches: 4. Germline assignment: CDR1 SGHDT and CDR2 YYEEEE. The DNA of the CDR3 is TGTGCCAGCAGCTTTACGGGAGGGGACTACGAGCAGTACTTC. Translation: CASSFTGGDYEQYF.

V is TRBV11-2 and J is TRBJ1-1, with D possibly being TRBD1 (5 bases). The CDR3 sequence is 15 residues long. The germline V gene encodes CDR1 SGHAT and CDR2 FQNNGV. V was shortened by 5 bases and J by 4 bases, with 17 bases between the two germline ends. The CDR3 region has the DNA TGTGCCAGCAGCCCGGCGGGGGGAATTCGCACTGAAGCTTTCTTT. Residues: CASSPAGGIRTEAFF.

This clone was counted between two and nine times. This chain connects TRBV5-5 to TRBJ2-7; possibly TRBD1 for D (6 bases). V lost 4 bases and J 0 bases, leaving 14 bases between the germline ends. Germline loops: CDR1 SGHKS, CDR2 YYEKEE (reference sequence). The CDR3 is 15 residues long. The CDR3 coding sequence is TGTGCCAGCAGCAGTTCTTGGGACATCTCCTACGAGCAGTACTTC. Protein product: CASSSSWDISYEQYF.

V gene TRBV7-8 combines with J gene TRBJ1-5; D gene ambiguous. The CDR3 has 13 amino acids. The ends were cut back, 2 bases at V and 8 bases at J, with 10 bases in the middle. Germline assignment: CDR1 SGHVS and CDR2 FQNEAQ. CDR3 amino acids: CASSLSPSKPQHF. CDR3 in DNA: TGTGCCAGCAGCTTATCACCCTCTAAGCCCCAGCATTTT.

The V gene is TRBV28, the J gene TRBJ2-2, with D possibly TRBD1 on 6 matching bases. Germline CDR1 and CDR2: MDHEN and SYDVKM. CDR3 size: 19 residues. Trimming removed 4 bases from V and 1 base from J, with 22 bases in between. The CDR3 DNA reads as TGTGCCAGCAGTTACCTCCCCAAGACTGACAGGAGGAACACCGGGGAGCTGTTTTTT. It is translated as CASSYLPKTDRRNTGELFF.

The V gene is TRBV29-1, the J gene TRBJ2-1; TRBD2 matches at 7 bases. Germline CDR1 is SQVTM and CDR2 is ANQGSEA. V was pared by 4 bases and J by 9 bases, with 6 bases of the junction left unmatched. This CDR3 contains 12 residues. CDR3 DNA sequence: TGCAGCGTTGGGCGGGAGACGGGTGAGCAGTTCTTC. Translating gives CSVGRETGEQFF.

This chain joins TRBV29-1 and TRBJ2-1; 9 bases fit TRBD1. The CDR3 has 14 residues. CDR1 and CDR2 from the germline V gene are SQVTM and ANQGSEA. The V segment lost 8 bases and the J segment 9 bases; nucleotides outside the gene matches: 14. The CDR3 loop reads CSSFPGQGYGEQFF. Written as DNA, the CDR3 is TGCAGCAGCTTCCCGGGACAGGGTTATGGTGAGCAGTTCTTC.

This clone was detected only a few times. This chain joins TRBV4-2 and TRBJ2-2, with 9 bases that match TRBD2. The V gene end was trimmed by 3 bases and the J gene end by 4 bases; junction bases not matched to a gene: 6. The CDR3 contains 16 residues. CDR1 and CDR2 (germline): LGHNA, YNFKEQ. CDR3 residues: CASSHPRGGRTGELFF. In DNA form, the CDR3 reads TGTGCCAGCAGCCACCCGCGGGGGGGCCGCACCGGGGAGCTGTTTTTT.

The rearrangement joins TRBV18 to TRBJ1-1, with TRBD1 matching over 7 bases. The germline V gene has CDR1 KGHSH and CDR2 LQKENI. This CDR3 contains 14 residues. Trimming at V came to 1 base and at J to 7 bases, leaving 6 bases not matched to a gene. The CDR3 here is CASSPRRQGYEAFF. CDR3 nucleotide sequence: TGTGCCAGCTCACCACGTCGACAGGGTTATGAAGCTTTCTTT.

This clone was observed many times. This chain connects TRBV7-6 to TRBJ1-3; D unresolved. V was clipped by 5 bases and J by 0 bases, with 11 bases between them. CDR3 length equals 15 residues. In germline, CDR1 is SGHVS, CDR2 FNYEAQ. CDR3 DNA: TGTGCCAGCAGCGTCGACTGGAGCTCTGGAAACACCATATATTTT. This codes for CASSVDWSSGNTIYF.

CDR3 in amino acids: CASSMDRGFDEQFF. The DNA of the CDR3 is TGTGCCAGTAGTATGGACAGGGGGTTTGATGAGCAGTTCTTC. The chain recombines TRBV19 with TRBJ2-1; TRBD1 agrees at 10 bases. This CDR3 is built from 14 residues. Germline V gene sequence: CDR1 LNHDA, CDR2 SQIVND (reference sequence). J gave up 8 bases and V 3 bases, and 4 bases lay outside the gene matches. Variable domain in full (rest from reference TRBV19 and TRBJ2-1): DGGITQSPKYLFRKEGQNVTLSCEQNLNHDAMYWYRQDPGQGLRLIYYSQIVNDFQKGDIAEGYSVSREKKESFPLTVTSAQKNPTAFYLCASSMDRGFDEQFFGPGTRLTVL.

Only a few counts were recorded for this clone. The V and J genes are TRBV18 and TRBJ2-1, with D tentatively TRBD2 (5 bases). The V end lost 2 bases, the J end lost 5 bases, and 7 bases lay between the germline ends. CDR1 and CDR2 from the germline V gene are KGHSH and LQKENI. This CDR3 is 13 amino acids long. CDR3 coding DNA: TGTGCCAGCTCACCAACTAGAGACAATGAGCAGTTCTTC. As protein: CASSPTRDNEQFF.

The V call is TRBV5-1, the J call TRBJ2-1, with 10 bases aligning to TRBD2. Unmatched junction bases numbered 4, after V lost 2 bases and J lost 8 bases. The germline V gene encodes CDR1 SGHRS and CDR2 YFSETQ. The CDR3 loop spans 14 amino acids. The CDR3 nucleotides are TGCGCCAGCAGCTTAAGCGGGGGGGCGCATGAGCAGTTCTTC. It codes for CASSLSGGAHEQFF.

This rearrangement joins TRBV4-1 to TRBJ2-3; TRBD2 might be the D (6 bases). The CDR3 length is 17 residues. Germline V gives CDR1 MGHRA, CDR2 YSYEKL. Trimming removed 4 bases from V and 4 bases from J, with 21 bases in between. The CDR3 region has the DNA TGCGCCAGCAGCCGAGGGGACGGGAGTGCATTAGCAGATACGCAGTATTTT. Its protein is CASSRGDGSALADTQYF.

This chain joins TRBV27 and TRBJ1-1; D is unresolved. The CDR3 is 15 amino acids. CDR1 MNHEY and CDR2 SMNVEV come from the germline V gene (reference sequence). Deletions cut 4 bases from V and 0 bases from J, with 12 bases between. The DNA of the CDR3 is TGTGCCAGCAGTTCCCGAACAGTATTGAACACTGAAGCTTTCTTT. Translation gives CASSSRTVLNTEAFF.

The CDR3 DNA reads as TGTGCCAGCAGTGGAATCTTAGACGCCCGCGGCTACGAGCAGTACTTC. Translation gives CASSGILDARGYEQYF. The rearrangement links TRBV6-1 to TRBJ2-7, with D unresolved. Germline V gene data show CDR1 as MNHNS and CDR2 as SASEGT. This CDR3 comprises 16 residues. The V end was cut by 4 bases, the J end by 3 bases, with 19 bases between.

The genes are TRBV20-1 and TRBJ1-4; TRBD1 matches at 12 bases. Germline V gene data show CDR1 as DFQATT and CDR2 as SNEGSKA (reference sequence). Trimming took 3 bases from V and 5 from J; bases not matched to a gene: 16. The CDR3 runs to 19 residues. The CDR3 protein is CSASESRDRGRTPNEKLFF. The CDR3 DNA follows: TGCAGTGCTAGTGAGTCCCGGGACAGGGGGCGGACCCCAAATGAAAAACTGTTTTTT.